The clone carrying this TCR beta chain occurred many times. Its specificity is unknown. In germline, CDR1 is SGHNT, CDR2 YENEEA. The V and J ends lost 5 bases and 6 bases respectively, with 13 bases between them. This CDR3 comprises 14 residues. Sequencing was performed with immunoSEQ multiplex PCR; in TCRdb, only in-frame clones are kept and a portion is missing. The table includes about 13,000 clones, under 25% detected once. This record belongs to a study of sequential checkpoint blockade in melanoma. At the level of the study: Both treatment sequences were followed by maintenance nivolumab. Broader study findings: Rising tumor T-cell fraction and clonality meant about 30 times likelier benefit. Response in arm A was associated with pretreatment TIL clonality.

As to treatment: randomized to nivolumab then ipilimumab (arm A) or the reverse (arm B). The sequences come from tumor tissue (inferred from file names), collected from a patient given nivolumab and ipilimumab in sequence. The receptor comes from a human donor with melanoma. The chain carries TRBV11-3 and TRBJ2-2; D gene uncertain. This CDR3 reads CASSHAELAGELFF. The CDR3 DNA is TGTGCCAGCAGCCATGCTGAGTTAGCCGGGGAGCTGTTTTTT.